This TCR beta chain was found in a study of blood T cell repertoires in COVID-19. The V gene's germline CDR1 is DFQATT and CDR2 SNEGSKA (reference sequence). After removal of 3 bases from V and 6 bases from J, the junction contained 10 bases not matched to a gene. This CDR3 has 15 residues. Sequencing was performed with immunoSEQ multiplex PCR; in TCRdb, only in-frame clones are kept and a portion is missing. The repertoire consists of 250,000 to 350,000 clones, with approximately 83% occurring once and the leading ten covering less than 20%. J is TRBJ2-3 and V is TRBV20-1, with 9 bases that match TRBD2. This TCR was sampled from a person between 65 and 79 years old with COVID-19, enrolled during active disease. Sequencing was done on a sample of peripheral blood. CDR3 amino acids: CSASLVAGGHDTQYF. CDR3 coding DNA: TGCAGTGCTAGTCTGGTGGCGGGAGGGCACGATACGCAGTATTTT.